The rows below give T cell receptor beta chains drawn from one sample of a study of blood T cell repertoires in COVID-19. TCRdb keeps only in-frame clones here, not all; method: immunoSEQ multiplex PCR. The sample carries about 250,000 clones, approximately 85% recorded once. The source material was peripheral blood. The receptors derive from a woman over 75 with COVID-19, enrolled during active disease. The CDR3 runs from the conserved cysteine through the conserved F or W. The order of the fields is clone size, D gene, J gene, V gene, CDR3 protein, CDR3 DNA. The D gene is left open where the match is weak. The size entry is marked missing in some rows and otherwise reads once, few, many or a size class.

NA | TRBD2 | TRBJ2-1 | TRBV19 | CASSKILAGGYNEQFF | TGTGCCAGTAGTAAGATACTAGCGGGGGGTTACAATGAGCAGTTCTTC
NA | NA | TRBJ1-5 | TRBV6-6 | CASSYLGGRDNQPQHF | TGTGCCAGCAGTTACTTGGGGGGTCGGGACAATCAGCCCCAGCATTTT
NA | TRBD1 | TRBJ1-2 | TRBV4-1 | CASSRGQDINYGYTF | TGCGCCAGCAGCCGAGGACAGGACATTAACTATGGCTACACCTTC
NA | TRBD2 | TRBJ2-7 | TRBV7-6 | CASSLASGGGSSYEQYF | TGTGCCAGCAGCTTAGCCTCTGGGGGGGGGTCCTCCTACGAGCAGTACTTC
NA | NA | TRBJ2-1 | TRBV6-2/TRBV6-3 | CASSFFGISYNEQFF | TGTGCCAGCAGTTTTTTCGGGATTAGCTACAATGAGCAGTTCTTC
few | NA | TRBJ1-4 | TRBV28 | CASSSGGRGGVEKLFF | TGTGCCAGCAGTTCCGGGGGAAGGGGGGGAGTTGAAAAACTGTTTTTT
NA | NA | TRBJ2-3 | TRBV6-6 | CASSYAGQKKDTQYF | TGTGCCAGCAGTTACGCGGGACAGAAAAAAGATACGCAGTATTTT
NA | NA | TRBJ1-1 | TRBV2 | CASAGGEAALAEAFF | TGTGCCAGCGCGGGGGGGGAGGCCGCCTTGGCTGAAGCTTTCTTT
once | NA | TRBJ1-2 | TRBV2 | CASRPQGFSHSFSYGYTF | TGTGCCAGCAGACCTCAGGGGTTTAGTCACTCCTTCAGCTATGGCTACACCTTC
NA | NA | TRBJ2-3 | TRBV7-2 | CASSSVSDTQYF | TGTGCCAGCAGCTCCGTCTCTGATACGCAGTATTTT
NA | TRBD1 | TRBJ2-3 | TRBV7-6 | CASSPRPTLPGQPDGTDTQYF | TGTGCCAGCAGCCCTCGACCCACGCTTCCGGGACAGCCAGACGGCACAGATACGCAGTATTTT
few | NA | TRBJ1-2 | TRBV5-1 | CASSSSGINYGYTF | TGCGCCAGCAGCTCATCAGGGATCAACTATGGCTACACCTTC
NA | TRBD1 | TRBJ1-5 | TRBV6-2/TRBV6-3 | CASSYDKGRGQEQPQHF | TGTGCCAGCAGTTACGACAAAGGCAGGGGGCAAGAACAGCCCCAGCATTTT
NA | TRBD1 | TRBJ1-2 | TRBV5-8 | CASRTTGGLGYTF | TGTGCCAGCAGGACTACAGGGGGCCTTGGCTACACCTTC
NA | NA | TRBJ1-2 | TRBV5-4 | CASSPRDSFGYTF | TGTGCCAGCAGCCCCAGGGATTCCTTCGGCTACACCTTC
NA | NA | TRBJ1-2 | TRBV25-1 | CASSESGGREGYTF | TGTGCCAGCAGTGAATCAGGAGGCCGGGAAGGCTACACCTTC
few | NA | TRBJ1-5 | TRBV27 | CASSLSPPQAYSNQPQHF | TGTGCCAGCAGTTTATCCCCCCCCCAGGCCTATAGCAATCAGCCCCAGCATTTT
few | NA | TRBJ2-2 | TRBV10-2 | CASYPGDTRVGELFF | TGCGCCAGCTACCCCGGGGACACGCGCGTGGGGGAGCTGTTTTTT
NA | TRBD1 | TRBJ1-2 | TRBV28 | CASSSGTGMIYGYTF | TGTGCCAGCAGTTCCGGGACAGGGATGATTTATGGCTACACCTTC
few | TRBD2 | TRBJ2-1 | TRBV5-4 | CASSRGLAGGNSYNEQFF | TGTGCCAGCAGCCGGGGACTAGCGGGGGGCAACTCCTACAATGAGCAGTTCTTC
NA | NA | TRBJ1-2 | TRBV19 | CASRPETISYGYTF | TGTGCCAGTAGGCCTGAGACAATCTCCTATGGCTACACCTTC
NA | TRBD2 | TRBJ2-5 | TRBV3-1/TRBV3-2 | CASSQASGGAQETQYF | TGTGCCAGCAGCCAAGCTAGCGGGGGGGCTCAAGAGACCCAGTACTTC
NA | TRBD1 | TRBJ2-6 | TRBV28 | CASSFIGTGFSGANVLTF | TGTGCCAGCAGTTTTATAGGGACAGGGTTCTCTGGGGCCAACGTCCTGACTTTC
NA | NA | TRBJ2-1 | TRBV9 | CASSVDGRGNEQFF | TGTGCCAGCAGCGTAGATGGCCGAGGGAATGAGCAGTTCTTC
NA | NA | TRBJ1-4 | TRBV28 | CASSSYTTGEKLFF | TGTGCCAGCAGTTCGTATACCACGGGTGAAAAACTGTTTTTT
NA | TRBD1 | TRBJ1-1 | TRBV5-4 | CASSHGGGQGYTEAFF | TGTGCCAGCAGCCATGGCGGGGGACAGGGTTACACTGAAGCTTTCTTT
NA | TRBD1 | TRBJ1-1 | TRBV19 | CASSKGQGRNTEAFF | TGTGCCAGTAGTAAGGGACAGGGGCGGAACACTGAAGCTTTCTTT
NA | TRBD1 | TRBJ1-1 | TRBV5-1 | CASSSGTGGAGTEAFF | TGCGCCAGCAGCTCTGGGACAGGGGGCGCGGGCACTGAAGCTTTCTTT
NA | TRBD1 | TRBJ1-1 | TRBV2 | CASRGDRVFTEAFF | TGTGCCAGCAGGGGGGACAGGGTTTTCACTGAAGCTTTCTTT
NA | NA | TRBJ1-1 | TRBV28 | CASSRPGGPSEAFF | TGTGCCAGCAGCCGCCCGGGGGGGCCCTCTGAAGCTTTCTTT
once | TRBD1 | TRBJ2-2 | TRBV19 | CASTGTGVPTGELFF | TGTGCCAGTACAGGGACAGGGGTCCCGACCGGGGAGCTGTTTTTT
NA | NA | TRBJ1-3 | TRBV7-9 | CASSEPVSRGTIYF | TGTGCCAGCAGCGAACCGGTCTCCCGGGGCACCATATATTTT
NA | NA | TRBJ1-2 | TRBV10-3 | CAISESQGSGYTF | TGTGCCATCAGTGAGTCTCAGGGTTCTGGCTACACCTTC
NA | NA | TRBJ1-1 | TRBV11-2 | CASSSQGGNTEAFF | TGTGCCAGCAGCTCCCAGGGAGGTAACACTGAAGCTTTCTTT
once | TRBD1 | TRBJ1-6 | TRBV7-2 | CASSPRDRVSNSPLHF | TGTGCCAGCAGCCCCCGGGACAGGGTCTCTAATTCACCCCTCCACTTT
few | TRBD2 | TRBJ2-1 | TRBV6-5 | CASSSSGGLDEQFF | TGTGCCAGCAGTTCCTCGGGGGGTCTCGATGAGCAGTTCTTC
NA | NA | TRBJ1-5 | TRBV7-8 | CASSLGQGRAQHF | TGTGCCAGCAGCTTAGGGCAGGGGAGAGCCCAGCATTTT
NA | TRBD2 | TRBJ2-1 | TRBV28 | CASSLRGGPEEQFF | TGTGCCAGCAGTTTACGCGGGGGGCCTGAGGAGCAGTTCTTC
NA | TRBD2 | TRBJ2-5 | TRBV28 | CASSPRTSLGSETQYF | TGTGCCAGCAGTCCCCGGACTAGCTTGGGGTCAGAGACCCAGTACTTC
NA | NA | TRBJ1-1 | TRBV11-3 | CASSNTGGTEAFF | TGTGCCAGCAGCAATACCGGGGGGACTGAAGCTTTCTTT
NA | NA | TRBJ1-2 | TRBV6-5 | CASNSVYGYTF | TGTGCCAGCAATTCAGTCTATGGCTACACCTTC
NA | NA | TRBJ1-2 | TRBV10-1 | CASSAGTTNYGYTF | TGCGCCAGCAGCGCCGGGACAACTAACTATGGCTACACCTTC
NA | TRBD1 | TRBJ1-6 | TRBV7-3 | CASSLTGDSPLHF | TGTGCCAGCAGTTTAACAGGGGATTCACCCCTCCACTTT
NA | NA | TRBJ1-1 | TRBV14 | CASSQGGARMNTEAFF | TGTGCCAGCAGCCAAGGTGGGGCGAGGATGAACACTGAAGCTTTCTTT
NA | NA | TRBJ1-1 | TRBV5-6 | CASSLLRQAFF | TGTGCCAGCAGCTTGCTCAGACAGGCTTTCTTT
NA | TRBD1 | TRBJ2-2 | TRBV19 | CASSGGQGWSGELFF | TGTGCCAGTAGTGGCGGACAGGGGTGGTCCGGGGAGCTGTTTTTT
once | NA | TRBJ2-3 | TRBV28 | CASTAGGGSDTQYF | TGTGCCAGCACGGCGGGCGGGGGCTCAGATACGCAGTATTTT
NA | NA | TRBJ2-7 | TRBV7-9 | CASSSRGGERYEQYF | TGTGCCAGCAGCTCGAGGGGGGGAGAGCGCTACGAGCAGTACTTC
NA | NA | TRBJ1-5 | TRBV7-9 | CASSLGSLQPQHF | TGTGCCAGCAGCTTAGGCAGTTTGCAGCCCCAGCATTTT
once | NA | TRBJ2-3 | TRBV5-1 | CASRVTSTDTQYF | TGCGCCAGCAGAGTTACTAGCACAGATACGCAGTATTTT
NA | TRBD1 | TRBJ2-1 | TRBV5-8 | CASWGQGTPNEQFF | TGTGCCAGCTGGGGACAGGGGACGCCCAATGAGCAGTTCTTC